The present TCR beta chain was sequenced within a study of regulatory T cells in long-lasting Graves disease. Study-level points and caveats: Persistent disease samples used TRBV28, TRBJ1-2 and TRBJ2-5 preferentially. Newly diagnosed patients had higher TCR diversity than persistent Graves' patients did.

CDR3-region Arm-PCR and iRepertoire HTBI primers produced the TCR beta libraries. TCRdb ran MiXCR on the multiplex PCR reads and lists one entry per CDR3 protein. The table lists hundreds of thousands of distinct CDR3 sequences, roughly 14% of them singletons. This sample's time point: newly diagnosed GD, antithyroid drugs for less than 3 months. The TCR library used RNA extracted from PBMCs. American Thyroid Association guidelines defined how Graves' disease was diagnosed. Patients came through an endocrinology department, and that department was in Xi'an, China. This clonotype was seen repeatedly, ten times or more. Antigen unknown. The J segment lost 5 bases and the V segment lost 7 bases, leaving 7 bases of the junction unmatched. There are 14 residues in the CDR3. CDR1 and CDR2 (germline): MNHEY, SMNVEV (reference sequence). These records were also assigned to another study, of T cells in Graves' hyperthyroidism and ophthalmopathy.

Sequenced here: peripheral blood mononuclear cells (PBMCs), sampled at new diagnosis, from a patient treated with antithyroid drugs. This TCR came from a man aged 25 to 40 with Graves disease. The J gene is TRBJ1-1, the V gene TRBV27; 10 bases fit TRBD1. DNA for the CDR3: TGTGCCAGCACTCGACAGGGGGCGCGAACTGAAGCTTTCTTT. It codes for CASTRQGARTEAFF.